This T cell receptor beta chain is from a study of cytomegalovirus exposure and HLA in healthy donors. Primers: 60 Vbeta forward and 13 Jbeta reverse. The protocol was immunoSEQ multiplex PCR, while the TCRdb copy is restricted to in-frame clones and leaves out a portion. The sample contains 60,000 to 85,000 clones, around 79% of which appear only once. Germline CDR1 reads LGHNA; CDR2 reads YNFKEQ. V was cut by 0 bases and J by 7 bases, with 28 bases left in between. This CDR3 is 20 amino acids long. This clonotype was sampled from a man aged 40-49 years in good health and CMV-seronegative. The V and J genes are TRBV4-2 and TRBJ2-1; D might be TRBD2 (6 bases). The sample comprised PBMCs. CDR3 in DNA: TGTGCCAGCAGCCAAGAATCGCGAGGACTTGTGGAGGGCCCAGGGAATGAGCAGTTCTTC. Residues: CASSQESRGLVEGPGNEQFF.